One sample yielded the 25 T cell receptor beta chains listed below, sequenced in a study of blood T cell repertoires in COVID-19. Method: immunoSEQ multiplex PCR; TCRdb's copy keeps in-frame clones and lacks some. This sample has about 30,000 clones, with 80% found just once. The sequenced material came from peripheral blood. These receptors were collected from a man older than 75 with acute or convalescent COVID-19.

The chain joins TRBV30 to TRBJ2-7; TRBD1 is a possible D gene (7 bases). The V end was cut by 3 bases, the J end by 1 base, with 16 bases between. Germline assignment: CDR1 GTSNPN and CDR2 SVGIG (reference sequence). The CDR3 is made up of 15 amino acids. This CDR3 reads CAWRPRGTVSYEQYF. The CDR3 nucleotides are TGTGCCTGGAGACCGCGCGGGACAGTGTCCTACGAGCAGTACTTC.

The chain is built from TRBV5-1 and TRBJ2-3, with 10 bases lining up with TRBD2. Germline loops: CDR1 SGHRS, CDR2 YFSETQ. V shed 7 bases and J 6 bases; nucleotides not matched to a gene: 14. This CDR3 region has 16 residues. CDR3 sequence reads: CASAPRLAGVMDTQYF. CDR3 DNA: TGCGCCAGCGCCCCACGCCTAGCGGGAGTAATGGATACGCAGTATTTT.

CDR3 nucleotide sequence: TGCGCCAGCAGCTTGGACGGACTAGTTAACGAGCAGTACTTC. It encodes CASSLDGLVNEQYF. V gene TRBV5-1 combines with J gene TRBJ2-7; 7 positions match TRBD2. The CDR3 is 14 residues long. Trimming took 0 bases from V and 5 from J; bases not matched to a gene: 5. Germline CDR1 is SGHRS and CDR2 is YFSETQ.

The V and J genes are TRBV9 and TRBJ1-4; 7 bases map to TRBD1. The V segment lost 4 bases and the J segment 8 bases; nucleotides outside the gene matches: 8. The CDR3 runs 14 residues. Germline V gene data show CDR1 as SGDLS and CDR2 as YYNGEE. The chain's CDR3 is CASSPRQGEEKLFF. The CDR3 DNA sequence: TGTGCCAGCAGCCCGAGACAGGGTGAAGAAAAACTGTTTTTT.

This clone has more than one count but fewer than ten. The rearrangement uses TRBV30 and TRBJ2-7; D uncertain. This CDR3 region has 10 residues. Germline V gives CDR1 GTSNPN, CDR2 SVGIG (reference sequence). V gave up 5 bases and J gave up 6 bases, with 8 bases separating them. CDR3 bases: TGTGCCTGGGGTATTCTCGAGCAGTACTTC. It specifies CAWGILEQYF.

The chain uses TRBV5-1 and TRBJ2-1, with TRBD2 identical over 9 bases. The CDR3 has 15 residues. Germline-derived CDR1 and CDR2 are SGHRS and YFSETQ. J gave up 8 bases and V 4 bases, and 10 bases lay outside the gene matches. CDR3 loop: CASSVTSGLFDEQFF. For the CDR3, the DNA is TGCGCCAGCAGCGTGACTAGCGGTCTTTTCGATGAGCAGTTCTTC. Variable domain in full (rest from reference TRBV5-1 and TRBJ2-1): KAGVTQTPRYLIKTRGQQVTLSCSPISGHRSVSWYQQTPGQGLQFLFEYFSETQRNKGNFPGRFSGRQFSNSRSEMNVSTLELGDSALYLCASSVTSGLFDEQFFGPGTRLTVL.

CDR3 loop: CASSPTGGDETQYF. The DNA of the CDR3 is TGTGCCAGCAGTCCGACAGGGGGCGACGAGACCCAGTACTTC. The chain couples TRBV28 to TRBJ2-5, with 10 bases aligning to TRBD1. Per the germline V gene, CDR1 is MDHEN and CDR2 is SYDVKM. The CDR3 totals 14 residues. J lost 5 bases, V lost 5 bases, and 5 bases had no gene match.

The chain's CDR3 is CSVDSAGLKQYF. CDR3 nucleotide sequence: TGCAGCGTTGATAGTGCAGGGCTAAAGCAGTACTTC. The J gene is TRBJ2-7, the V gene TRBV29-1, with D maybe TRBD1 (5 bases). Trimming took 3 bases from V and 8 from J, leaving 14 bases between them. The germline CDR1 and CDR2 sequences are SQVTM and ANQGSEA. This CDR3 is 12 amino acids long.

The CDR3 protein is CASSLGGGSPLHF. CDR3 DNA sequence: TGTGCCAGCAGCTTAGGGGGCGGGTCACCCCTCCACTTT. The J gene is TRBJ1-6, the V gene TRBV7-3; weak D call: TRBD1 (6 bases). The CDR3 contains 13 residues. V dropped 2 bases and J dropped 10 bases, with 9 bases sitting between them. Per the germline V gene, CDR1 is SGHTA and CDR2 is FQGTGA.

V usage is TRBV6-2 or TRBV6-3 and J usage is TRBJ2-2; 8 bases fit TRBD1. The CDR3 sequence is 17 residues long. CDR1 and CDR2 from the germline V gene are MNHEY and SVGEGT. J was trimmed by 2 bases and V by 5 bases; bases with no gene match: 10. CDR3 coding DNA: TGTGCCAGCAGTGGCAGGGGGCTACAGTCTAACACCGGGGAGCTGTTTTTT. It translates to CASSGRGLQSNTGELFF.

The chain carries TRBV6-6 and TRBJ1-5; TRBD1 might be the D (6 bases). There are 14 residues in the CDR3. V lost 7 bases and J lost 7, with 17 bases in between. Germline loops: CDR1 MNHNY, CDR2 SVGAGI (reference sequence). CDR3 sequence (DNA): TGTGCCAGCAACAACAGGGCGAATCAGCAGCCCCAGCATTTT. This codes for CASNNRANQQPQHF.

This clone was seen more than once but under ten times. The genes are TRBV2 and TRBJ2-2; TRBD1 matches at 7 bases. This CDR3 has 14 amino acids. V shed 7 bases, J shed 2 bases, and the junction held 4 bases outside the gene matches. Germline V gene data show CDR1 as SNHLY and CDR2 as FYNNEI. The CDR3 DNA sequence: TGTGCCAGCAATAGACAGGGAAACACCGGGGAGCTGTTTTTT. Translation gives CASNRQGNTGELFF. Complete variable domain (other parts from reference TRBV2 and TRBJ2-2): EPEVTQTPSHQVTQMGQEVILRCVPISNHLYFYWYRQILGQKVEFLVSFYNNEISEKSEIFDDQFSVERPDGSNFTLKIRSTKLEDSAMYFCASNRQGNTGELFFGEGSRLTVL.

This chain joins TRBV10-3 and TRBJ2-5; 9 positions match TRBD2. This CDR3 comprises 14 residues. The germline gives CDR1 ENHRY, CDR2 SYGVKD. V shed 8 bases and J 4 bases; nucleotides not matched to a gene: 8. The CDR3 DNA sequence: TGTGCCATCGGCCCCCTAGCGGGGTCAGAGACCCAGTACTTC. Translation: CAIGPLAGSETQYF.

The chain employs TRBV2 and TRBJ2-7, with D uncertain. The germline CDR1 and CDR2 sequences are SNHLY and FYNNEI. V lost 6 bases and J 7 bases, leaving 16 bases between the germline ends. The CDR3 has 13 residues. CDR3 residues: CASRVGRLPEQYF. CDR3 coding DNA: TGTGCCAGCAGGGTGGGCAGGCTCCCGGAGCAGTACTTC.

This rearrangement joins TRBV5-4 to TRBJ1-5; no clear D gene. CDR1 is SGHNT, CDR2 YYREEE, per germline (reference sequence). CDR3 size: 15 residues. Deletions cut 2 bases from V and 6 bases from J, with 15 bases between. The CDR3 DNA is TGTGCCAGCAGCTTATATGGGAGTGTGGGTCAGCCCCAGCATTTT. This sequence encodes CASSLYGSVGQPQHF.

In DNA, the CDR3 is TGTGCCAGCAGTGCACTATTGACAGGGGACCTCACAGATACGCAGTATTTT. It yields the protein CASSALLTGDLTDTQYF. This chain connects TRBV28 to TRBJ2-3; 8 positions match TRBD1. After removal of 5 bases from V and 2 bases from J, the junction contained 12 bases not matched to a gene. The CDR3 has 17 amino acids. Germline CDR1 is MDHEN and CDR2 is SYDVKM.

The sample holds a few counts of this clone. This sequence joins TRBV11-3 and TRBJ2-7; 11 nucleotides line up with TRBD1. There are 15 residues in the CDR3. V trimming: 4 bases; J trimming: 3 bases; junction bases outside the gene matches: 5. Germline V gene lookup returns CDR1 SGHNT and CDR2 YENEEA. The CDR3 DNA is TGTGCCAGCAGCTCCGGAGGGACAGGGGGCTACGAGCAGTACTTC. Encoded protein: CASSSGGTGGYEQYF. The whole variable domain, filled in from reference TRBV11-3 and TRBJ2-7, reads EAGVVQSPRYKIIEKKQPVAFWCNPISGHNTLYWYLQNLGQGPELLIRYENEEAVDDSQLPKDRFSAERLKGVDSTLKIQPAELGDSAVYLCASSSGGTGGYEQYFGPGTRLTVT.

The chain employs TRBV10-3 and TRBJ1-2; 9 bases map to TRBD1. The CDR3 totals 13 residues. Germline-derived CDR1 and CDR2 are ENHRY and SYGVKD. V shed 4 bases and J 8 bases; nucleotides not matched to a gene: 5. The CDR3 DNA reads as TGTGCCATCAGTGGGGACAGGGAAGAAGGCTACACCTTC. Translation: CAISGDREEGYTF.

The V call is TRBV7-9, the J call TRBJ2-3; D uncertain. Looked up from germline, CDR1 is SEHNR and CDR2 is FQNEAQ (reference sequence). This CDR3 region has 16 residues. The V gene lost 5 bases and the J gene lost 2 bases, with 17 bases spanning the gap. CDR3 sequence: CASSRSTTAPTDTQYF. The CDR3 DNA is TGTGCCAGCAGCAGGAGCACGACTGCACCCACAGATACGCAGTATTTT. The full variable domain, in which reference TRBV7-9 and TRBJ2-3 provide the parts outside the CDR3, is DTGVSQNPRHKITKRGQNVTFRCDPISEHNRLYWYRQTLGQGPEFLTYFQNEAQLEKSRLLSDRFSAERPKGSFSTLEIQRTEQGDSAMYLCASSRSTTAPTDTQYFGPGTRLTVL.

This sequence joins TRBV7-8 and TRBJ2-5, with D tentatively TRBD1 (6 bases). The CDR3 length is 15 residues. V was pared by 5 bases and J by 5 bases, with 18 bases between. Germline lookup yields CDR1 SGHVS and CDR2 FQNEAQ. The CDR3 nucleotides read TGTGCCAGCAGCACCAGCCTCTACAGGGTTGAGACCCAGTACTTC. Its translation is CASSTSLYRVETQYF.

This rearrangement joins TRBV7-9 to TRBJ1-2; 7 bases fit TRBD1. J lost 4 bases, V lost 5 bases, and 4 bases had no gene match. The CDR3 consists of 13 residues. Germline values: CDR1 SEHNR, CDR2 FQNEAQ (reference sequence). The CDR3: CASSHGTVYGYTF. The CDR3 DNA sequence: TGTGCCAGCAGCCACGGGACAGTCTATGGCTACACCTTC.

This chain links TRBV15 with TRBJ1-2; 8 bases map to TRBD1. In germline, CDR1 is LNHNV, CDR2 YYDKDF (reference sequence). CDR3 length: 16 residues. J was trimmed by 3 bases and V by 0 bases; bases with no gene match: 6. DNA for the CDR3: TGTGCCACCAGCAGAGATTACGAGGACAGGGACTATGGCTACACCTTC. It codes for CATSRDYEDRDYGYTF.

CDR3 in DNA: TGTGCCAGCTCACCGGGGGGGGTCGAGCAGTACTTC. This sequence encodes CASSPGGVEQYF. The rearrangement uses TRBV18 and TRBJ2-7; 7 bases line up with TRBD2. This CDR3 has 12 residues. J gave up 6 bases and V 3 bases, and 2 bases lay outside the gene matches. Germline CDR1 reads KGHSH; CDR2 reads LQKENI.

The chain combines TRBV5-5 with TRBJ2-7; 9 bases align to TRBD1. With V trimmed by 5 bases and J by 6 bases, 3 bases remained unmatched. The CDR3 is 12 amino acids. Germline V gene data show CDR1 as SGHKS and CDR2 as YYEKEE (reference sequence). The CDR3 loop is CASRPTGGEQYF. CDR3 bases: TGTGCCAGCAGGCCGACAGGGGGCGAGCAGTACTTC. Looking up the rest from reference TRBV5-5 and TRBJ2-7 gives the full variable domain: DAGVTQSPTHLIKTRGQQVTLRCSPISGHKSVSWYQQVLGQGPQFIFQYYEKEERGRGNFPDRFSARQFPNYSSELNVNALLLGDSALYLCASRPTGGEQYFGPGTRLTVT.

The chain joins TRBV29-1 to TRBJ2-7, with 14 bases lining up with TRBD2. V gave up 4 bases and J gave up 4 bases; unmatched junction bases: 6. The CDR3 spans 15 residues. CDR1 is SQVTM, CDR2 ANQGSEA, per germline. CDR3 in DNA: TGCAGCGTTGCCTCGGGACTAGCGGGGGTTTACGAGCAGTACTTC. Translation: CSVASGLAGVYEQYF.